Presented here are 15 T cell receptor beta chains from one specimen sequenced in a study of control samples from healthy donors and cancer patients. Clones were read by immunoSEQ multiplex PCR, and TCRdb kept only the in-frame ones, dropping some. The sample consists of tens of thousands of clones, 94% of them appearing once. The sequenced sample was blood. The origin of the receptors is a young man in good health.

This clone was seen a few times. CDR3 sequence: CASSQPRGGEQYF. CDR3 nucleotide sequence: TGCGCCAGCAGTCAACCCCGTGGGGGTGAGCAGTACTTC. V gene TRBV23-1 combines with J gene TRBJ2-7; D might be TRBD1 or TRBD2, each matching 5 bases. TRBV23-1 is an ORF; its function is uncertain. V lost 2 bases to trimming and J lost 7 bases, with 12 bases between them. This CDR3 has 13 residues.

The chain has TRBV5-1 and TRBJ2-5; 7 nucleotides align to TRBD1. Germline CDR1 is SGHRS and CDR2 is YFSETQ. Trimming cost V 5 bases and J 2 bases; bases outside gene matches: 3. This CDR3 is built from 13 residues. The CDR3 is CASRGTAQETQYF. CDR3 nucleotide sequence: TGCGCCAGCAGAGGGACAGCACAAGAGACCCAGTACTTC.

J is TRBJ1-5 and V is TRBV6-6; D not resolved. This CDR3 region has 13 residues. Germline values: CDR1 MNHNY, CDR2 SVGAGI (reference sequence). The V gene lost 5 bases and the J gene lost 7 bases, with 12 bases spanning the gap. The CDR3 spells CASSPTIQQPQHF. In DNA, the CDR3 is TGTGCCAGCAGTCCGACAATCCAACAGCCCCAGCATTTT.

This clone was recorded only once. J is TRBJ2-3 and V is TRBV29-1, with 7 bases identical to TRBD1. Germline V lookup: CDR1 SQVTM, CDR2 ANQGSEA. The junction had 18 bases not matched to a gene; V was cut back by 3 bases and J by 0 bases. This CDR3 is 19 amino acids long. CDR3 in amino acids: CSVERGDGQALPSTDTQYF. The CDR3 DNA is TGCAGCGTTGAGCGAGGAGACGGACAGGCCTTACCTAGCACAGATACGCAGTATTTT.

This rearrangement joins TRBV30 to TRBJ1-6; 9 bases fit TRBD1. V gave up 0 bases and J gave up 7 bases; unmatched junction bases: 13. The length of the CDR3 is 18 residues. Per the germline V gene, CDR1 is GTSNPN and CDR2 is SVGIG (reference sequence). The CDR3 region is CAWSVRGGTGRSNSPLHF. Written as DNA, the CDR3 is TGTGCCTGGAGTGTACGAGGAGGGACAGGGCGAAGCAATTCACCCCTCCACTTT.

The chain couples TRBV6-5 to TRBJ1-5; TRBD1 aligns across 7 bases. J lost 4 bases, V lost 6 bases, and 3 bases had no gene match. The length of the CDR3 is 13 residues. CDR1 is MNHEY, CDR2 SVGAGI, per germline. The CDR3 is CASSRQGNQPQHF. DNA for the CDR3: TGTGCCAGCAGCCGACAGGGTAATCAGCCCCAGCATTTT.

The V gene is TRBV7-9, the J gene TRBJ2-7; no reliable D call. V lost 1 base, J lost 1 base, and 11 bases lay in between. CDR3 length: 15 residues. The germline V gene has CDR1 SEHNR and CDR2 FQNEAQ (reference sequence). CDR3 nucleotides: TGTGCCAGCAGCTTAGGTCCGCTTTCTTCCTACGAGCAGTACTTC. As protein: CASSLGPLSSYEQYF.

The chain carries TRBV5-5 and TRBJ1-2, with a possible D match to TRBD1 (5 bases). The CDR3 is 14 residues long. Germline CDR1 and CDR2: SGHKS and YYEKEE (reference sequence). Deletions cut 4 bases from V and 2 bases from J, with 12 bases between. The CDR3, as DNA: TGTGCCAGCAGCCGACAGACAAACAACTATGGCTACACCTTC. As protein: CASSRQTNNYGYTF.

The sample holds a few counts of this clone. J is TRBJ2-1 and V is TRBV24-1; a possible D gene is TRBD2 (5 bases). V dropped 5 bases and J dropped 3 bases, with 10 bases sitting between them. Germline loops: CDR1 KGHDR, CDR2 SFDVKD. The CDR3 spans 14 residues. CDR3 region: CATSGGLGYNEQFF. CDR3 coding DNA: TGTGCCACCAGTGGCGGACTTGGCTACAATGAGCAGTTCTTC.

CDR3 region: CSVGQGGNTEAFF. For the CDR3, the DNA is TGCAGCGTGGGACAGGGGGGGAACACTGAAGCTTTCTTT. The genes are TRBV29-1 and TRBJ1-1; 11 bases fit TRBD1. V lost 6 bases to trimming and J lost 1 base; unmatched junction nucleotides: 1. Germline CDR1 and CDR2: SQVTM and ANQGSEA. The CDR3 length is 13 residues.

The chain links TRBV6-5 to TRBJ2-7; D is uncertain. From germline, CDR1 is MNHEY and CDR2 SVGAGI. CDR3 length: 16 amino acids. V lost 2 bases to trimming and J lost 0 bases, with 14 bases between them. DNA for the CDR3: TGTGCCAGCAGTTACACGCAAGAAACACTCTCCTACGAGCAGTACTTC. Translated: CASSYTQETLSYEQYF.

J is TRBJ1-3 and V is TRBV7-2; 10 bases line up with TRBD1. Germline-derived CDR1 and CDR2 are SGHTA and FQGNSA. The CDR3 spans 16 residues. With V trimmed by 5 bases and J by 2 bases, 6 bases remained unmatched. CDR3 sequence reads: CASSRPGQGAGNTIYF. The CDR3, as DNA: TGTGCCAGCAGCCGGCCCGGACAGGGGGCTGGAAACACCATATATTTT. The variable domain in full, completed from reference TRBV7-2 and TRBJ1-3, reads GAGVSQSPSNKVTEKGKDVELRCDPISGHTALYWYRQSLGQGLEFLIYFQGNSAPDKSGLPSDRFSAERTGGSVSTLTIQRTQQEDSAVYLCASSRPGQGAGNTIYFGEGSWLTVV.

The V and J genes are TRBV6-5 and TRBJ1-3; 7 bases match TRBD1. V dropped 10 bases and J dropped 0; count of bases not matched to a gene: 9. Germline V gene sequence: CDR1 MNHEY, CDR2 SVGAGI. The CDR3 covers 15 residues. CDR3 amino acids: CATRPGQSSGNTIYF. The CDR3 DNA is TGTGCCACCAGACCGGGACAGAGCTCTGGAAACACCATATATTTT.

The chain uses TRBV11-2 and TRBJ2-7, with D perhaps assigned TRBD1 or TRBD2 (7 bases each). The germline V and J ends were trimmed by 5 bases and 0 bases, with 26 bases remaining between them. CDR1 and CDR2 from the germline V gene are SGHAT and FQNNGV. The CDR3 loop spans 19 amino acids. The CDR3 loop reads CASSPINRGRGRISYEQYF. CDR3 in DNA: TGTGCCAGCAGCCCCATAAATAGGGGGAGGGGGCGGATCTCCTACGAGCAGTACTTC.

This clone was seen only a few times. This rearrangement joins TRBV7-3 to TRBJ2-1; TRBD2 matches at 14 bases. Germline assignment: CDR1 SGHTA and CDR2 FQGTGA. Trimming at V came to 5 bases and at J to 4 bases, leaving 10 bases not matched to a gene. The CDR3 runs to 18 residues. CDR3 sequence: CASSRLTSGRASYNEQFF. The CDR3, as DNA: TGTGCCAGCAGCCGCTTGACTAGCGGGAGGGCCTCTTACAATGAGCAGTTCTTC.